This paragraph reports one TCR beta chain. The antigen it binds to is not known. Base-call qualities are not available, and no considerably larger clone is one nucleotide away. Each donor gave one peripheral blood draw, roughly 0.11 L on average, collected into heparinised tubes. A BD FACSAria II was used to sort naive, central memory, regulatory and stem cell-like memory CD4+ T cells with a panel that included CD45RO, CCR7, CD25, CD127, CD95 and CD27. Every sorted population had a purity above 95%. PBMCs were separated immediately by Lymphoprep density gradient centrifugation and were stained directly, without being cultured. Samples were stained and sorted in pairs, with one healthy donor and one patient per experiment, so that batch effects were minimized. The entire isolated RNA was reverse transcribed using the High Capacity cDNA Reverse Transcription Kit, and thus expressed TCRB transcripts were sequenced. Naive, central memory and regulatory T cell samples underwent deep immunoSEQ sequencing, averaging around 4 million total reads per sample. Sorted cells were lysed in RLT buffer, and RNA was extracted using DNase-treated RNeasy Micro or Mini kits according to cell number. Each cell subset was processed on its own to prevent cross-contamination, while patient and healthy donor samples were processed together. Using the immunoSEQ multiplex PCR, TCRB sequences were amplified from cDNA into 87-bp fragments spanning the CDR3 region. Amplicons were sequenced on the Illumina HiSeq platform. Turning to the authors' computational methods: PCR bias was computationally corrected using synthetic template baselines, reads within Hamming distance 2 were collapsed, and singletons that could not be merged were discarded. By aligning reads against IMGT, V, D and J genes, CDR3 length, and insertions or deletions at six rearrangement sites were assigned. Within each subset, clonotype counts were normalized to sorted cell number, and only after that were true diversity and Gini coefficients computed with the tcR R package. The overlap coefficient, calculated on TCRB nucleotide sequences, was used to measure repertoire sharing. Out-of-frame TCRB sequences from naive cells were analyzed as a proxy for the pre-selection repertoire. The clones in this table, taken by TCRdb from immuneACCESS, are in-frame only. Not every clone is retained; where verified, under half of the shortfall comes from an unresolved V gene, and the cause of the rest is unknown. V, J and clone size are taken as reported in that table, and D and trimming were inferred from the DNA itself. The sample contains approximately 150,000 clones, roughly 65% of them found a single time. The ten largest clones capture roughly 0.089% of the sample.

V and J are trimmed by 0 bases and 6 bases, and the gene matches miss 4 bases of the junction. Looking up the germline V gene yields CDR1 SGDLS and CDR2 YYNGEE. The CDR3 numbers 15 residues from cysteine through phenylalanine. Of all the DNA, just the CDR3 is kept, 45 bases in frame from base 1. This sample is drawn from a study of beta chain features in type 1 diabetes (dated by TCRdb to the late 2010s). As for the study more broadly: Mean age, gender distribution, total cell number and subset yield were not different between patients and healthy donors. A total of about 100,000,000 sorted cells were examined across all samples, and RNA yield correlated strongly with the number of cells per subset. Regulatory and stem cell-like memory subsets were obtained from only 8 patients and roughly eight healthy donors, while naive and central memory subsets were obtained from all 28 donors. In the study, TCRB repertoires of sorted circulating CD4+ T cell subsets from recently diagnosed type 1 diabetes patients were compared with those of matched healthy donors. Results the study describes overall, beyond this receptor: At VDJ recombination sites, patients with type 1 diabetes made fewer insertions and deleted more nucleotides, a pattern implying thymic rearrangement abnormalities. PCR may preferentially amplify shorter templates, but because patient and control samples were amplified and corrected together, any resulting skew would affect both groups equally. Because cDNA was sequenced instead of genomic DNA, activated cells with high expression could be over-represented, although the groups did not differ in activation or CD3 levels. HLA sub-analyses involved small numbers of individuals, so any influence of HLA type on TCRB rearrangement remained unresolved. A moderate but significant shortening of TCRB CDR3 length was observed in type 1 diabetes patients in all four CD4+ subsets. Naive, central memory and regulatory TCRB repertoires appeared to be more alike among patients than among healthy donors.

Input material: naive CD4+ T cells from blood. According to the study, the label for this sample's cell subset or site signals: true naive CD4+ T cells. This TCR derives from a man aged 25 to 40 with type 1 diabetes. The receptor chain draws on TRBV9 and TRBJ2-3; 10 bases in the junction line up with TRBD2. The nucleotide sequence reads TGTGCCAGCAGCGTAGGACTAGCGGGTAGGGATACGCAGTATTTT. This is translated as CASSVGLAGRDTQYF.